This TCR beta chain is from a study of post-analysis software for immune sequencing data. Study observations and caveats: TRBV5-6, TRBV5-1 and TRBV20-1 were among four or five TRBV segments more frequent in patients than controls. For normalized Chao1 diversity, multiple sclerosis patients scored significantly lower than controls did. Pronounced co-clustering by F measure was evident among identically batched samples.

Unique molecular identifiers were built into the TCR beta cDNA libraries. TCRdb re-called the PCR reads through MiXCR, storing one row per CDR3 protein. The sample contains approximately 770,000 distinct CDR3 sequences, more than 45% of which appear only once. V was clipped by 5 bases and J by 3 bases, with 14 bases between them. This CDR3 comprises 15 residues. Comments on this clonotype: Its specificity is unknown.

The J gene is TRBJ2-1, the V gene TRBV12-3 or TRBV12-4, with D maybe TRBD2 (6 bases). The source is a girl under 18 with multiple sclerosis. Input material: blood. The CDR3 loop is CASSLDPEGYNEQFF. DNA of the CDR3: TGTGCCAGCAGTCTGGACCCGGAGGGCTACAATGAGCAGTTCTTC.